The entry below describes one T cell receptor (beta chain). The CDR3 spans 16 residues. CDR1 and CDR2 from the germline V gene are MGHRA and YSYEKL. Trimming at V came to 4 bases and at J to 0 bases, leaving 6 bases not matched to a gene. The data were taken from a study of blood T cell repertoires in COVID-19. In the study overall: Samples of COVID-19 (acute and convalescent) were obtained from the United States, Italy and Spain. Sources were T cells, B-cell-depleted T cells, or PBMCs; the material itself was cDNA or gDNA.

In the authors' workflow: Estimated nucleated cell counts came from reference gene primer amplification. Sequenced by immunoSEQ multiplex PCR; TCRdb stores in-frame clones only, minus some. The DNA gave D and trimming, while V, J and clone size come from that table. The profile shows about 210,000 clones, around 88% of them singletons. This sequence originates from a man younger than 35 with active or convalescent COVID-19. The specimen was peripheral blood. V gene TRBV4-1 combines with J gene TRBJ2-5; the match to TRBD1 covers 9 bases. CDR3: CASSRGTGSYQETQYF. The DNA of the CDR3 is TGCGCCAGCAGCCGCGGGACAGGGTCGTACCAAGAGACCCAGTACTTC.